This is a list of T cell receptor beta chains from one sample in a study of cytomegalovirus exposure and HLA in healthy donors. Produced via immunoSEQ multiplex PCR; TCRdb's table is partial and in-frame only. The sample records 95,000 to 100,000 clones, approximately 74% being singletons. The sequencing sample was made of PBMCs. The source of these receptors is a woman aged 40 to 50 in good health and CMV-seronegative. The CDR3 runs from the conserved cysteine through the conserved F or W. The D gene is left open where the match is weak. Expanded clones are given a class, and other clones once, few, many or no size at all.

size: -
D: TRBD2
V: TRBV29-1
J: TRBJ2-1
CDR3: CSVVLGRSYNEQFF
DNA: TGCAGCGTTGTCCTCGGGAGGTCCTACAATGAGCAGTTCTTC

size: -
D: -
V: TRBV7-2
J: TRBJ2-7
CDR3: CASSPNRASYEQYF
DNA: TGTGCCAGCAGCCCCAACAGGGCCTCCTACGAGCAGTACTTC

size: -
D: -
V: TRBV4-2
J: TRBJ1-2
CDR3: CASSQQEVNGLHYGYTF
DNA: TGTGCCAGCAGCCAACAGGAGGTGAATGGCTTACACTATGGCTACACCTTC

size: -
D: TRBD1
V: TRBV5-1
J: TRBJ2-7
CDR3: CASSPRDRTHNYEQYF
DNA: TGCGCCAGCAGCCCAAGGGACAGAACACACAATTACGAGCAGTACTTC

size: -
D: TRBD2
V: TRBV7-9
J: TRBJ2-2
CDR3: CASSQPSGGDTGELFF
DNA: TGTGCCAGCAGCCAACCTAGCGGGGGAGACACCGGGGAGCTGTTTTTT

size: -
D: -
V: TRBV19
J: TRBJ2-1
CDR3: CASSIGGTSYNEQFF
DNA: TGTGCCAGTAGTATCGGCGGGACCTCCTACAATGAGCAGTTCTTC

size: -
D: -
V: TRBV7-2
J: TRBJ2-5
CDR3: CASSSRGVGTQYF
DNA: TGTGCCAGCAGCAGTCGCGGGGTTGGGACCCAGTACTTC

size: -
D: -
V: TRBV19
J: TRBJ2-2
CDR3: CASSIETSRDGELFF
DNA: TGTGCCAGTAGTATAGAAACTAGCCGGGACGGGGAGCTGTTTTTT

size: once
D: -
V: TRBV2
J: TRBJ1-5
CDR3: CASSVSNNQPQHF
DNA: TGTGCCAGCAGTGTTTCCAACAATCAGCCCCAGCATTTT

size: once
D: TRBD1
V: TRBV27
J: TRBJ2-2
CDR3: CASSPQWTGGHSQLFF
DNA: TGTGCCAGCAGTCCCCAATGGACAGGGGGCCACAGTCAGCTGTTTTTT

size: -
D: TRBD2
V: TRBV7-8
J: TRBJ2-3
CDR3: CASSQDRGGQYF
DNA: TGTGCCAGCAGCCAAGACCGGGGGGGGCAGTATTTT

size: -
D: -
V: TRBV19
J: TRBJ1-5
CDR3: CASSIDPDSYYSNQPQHF
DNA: TGTGCCAGTAGTATAGACCCGGATAGTTACTATAGCAATCAGCCCCAGCATTTT

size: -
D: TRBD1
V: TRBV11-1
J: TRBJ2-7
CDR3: CASSFGGQGYEQYF
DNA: TGTGCCAGCAGCTTTGGGGGACAGGGTTACGAGCAGTACTTC

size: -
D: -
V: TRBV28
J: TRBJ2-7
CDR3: CASSFRDNEQYF
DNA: TGTGCCAGCAGCTTCAGGGACAACGAGCAGTACTTC

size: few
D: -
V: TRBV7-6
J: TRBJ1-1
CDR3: CASSLRGNTEAFF
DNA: TGTGCCAGCAGCTTAAGGGGGAACACTGAAGCTTTCTTT

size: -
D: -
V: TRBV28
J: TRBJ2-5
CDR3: CASSFSPVRKETQYF
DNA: TGTGCCAGCAGTTTCTCGCCTGTGAGAAAAGAGACCCAGTACTTC

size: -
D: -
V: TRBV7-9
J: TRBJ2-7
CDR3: CASRKVQGGEQYF
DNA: TGTGCCAGCAGGAAGGTCCAGGGAGGCGAGCAGTACTTC

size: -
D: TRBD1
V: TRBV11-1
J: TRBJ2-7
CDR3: CASSLDRGPSYEQYF
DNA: TGTGCTAGCAGCTTAGACAGGGGGCCCTCCTACGAGCAGTACTTC

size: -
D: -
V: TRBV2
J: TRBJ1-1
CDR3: CASTSGLYGSEAFF
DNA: TGTGCCAGCACTTCGGGACTCTATGGGAGTGAAGCTTTCTTT

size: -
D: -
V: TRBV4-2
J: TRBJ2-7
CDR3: CASSQATGQGYEQYF
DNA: TGTGCCAGCAGCCAAGCCACCGGGCAGGGCTACGAGCAGTACTTC

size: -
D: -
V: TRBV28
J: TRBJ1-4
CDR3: CASSYGLRGTTNEKLFF
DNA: TGTGCCAGCAGTTATGGTCTTCGGGGTACAACTAATGAAAAACTGTTTTTT

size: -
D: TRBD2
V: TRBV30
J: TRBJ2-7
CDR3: CAWSVRRSRGGGEQYF
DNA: TGTGCCTGGAGTGTACGGAGGTCCCGGGGGGGAGGTGAGCAGTACTTC

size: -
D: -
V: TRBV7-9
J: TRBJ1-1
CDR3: CASSLASRGTEAFF
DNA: TGTGCCAGCAGCTTAGCGTCCCGGGGTACTGAAGCTTTCTTT

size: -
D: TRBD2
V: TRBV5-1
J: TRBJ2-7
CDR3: CASSLGGSSYEQYF
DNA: TGCGCCAGCAGCCTCGGCGGGAGTAGCTACGAGCAGTACTTC

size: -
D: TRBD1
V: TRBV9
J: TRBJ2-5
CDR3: CASSVVPGQETQYF
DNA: TGTGCCAGCAGCGTAGTCCCGGGACAGGAGACCCAGTACTTC

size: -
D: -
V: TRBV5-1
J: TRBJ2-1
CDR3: CASRDGGYNEQFF
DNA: TGCGCCAGCAGGGACGGGGGATACAATGAGCAGTTCTTC

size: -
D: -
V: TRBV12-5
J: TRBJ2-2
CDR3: CASGINGELFF
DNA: TGTGCTAGTGGCATCAACGGGGAGCTGTTTTTT

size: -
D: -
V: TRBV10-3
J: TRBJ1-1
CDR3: CAISLEPNTEAFF
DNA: TGTGCCATCAGTTTGGAGCCGAACACTGAAGCTTTCTTT

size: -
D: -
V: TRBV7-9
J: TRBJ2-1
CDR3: CSSSSTYNEQFF
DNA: TGTTCCAGCAGTAGTACTTACAATGAGCAGTTCTTC

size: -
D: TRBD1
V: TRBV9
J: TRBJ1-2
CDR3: CASSGQGVVGYGYTF
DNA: TGTGCCAGCAGCGGACAGGGGGTGGTAGGCTATGGCTACACCTTC

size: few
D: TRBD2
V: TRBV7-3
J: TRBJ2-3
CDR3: CASSPLNAAGISTDTQYF
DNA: TGTGCCAGCAGCCCCCTTAATGCAGCGGGGATAAGCACAGATACGCAGTATTTT

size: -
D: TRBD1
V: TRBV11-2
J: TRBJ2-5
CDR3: CASSPWTGSQETQYF
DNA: TGTGCCAGCAGCCCTTGGACAGGATCGCAAGAGACCCAGTACTTC

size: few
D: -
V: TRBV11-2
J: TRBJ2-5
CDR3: CASSLGQGGIWETQYF
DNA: TGTGCCAGCAGCTTAGGGCAGGGTGGGATATGGGAGACCCAGTACTTC

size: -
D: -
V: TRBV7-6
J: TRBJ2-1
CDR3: CASSSVSWSGASESHLHNEQFF
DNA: TGTGCCAGCAGCTCCGTGTCCTGGTCCGGGGCTAGCGAGAGTCACCTTCACAATGAGCAGTTCTTC

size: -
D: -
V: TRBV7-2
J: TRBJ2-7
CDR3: CASSLGRDYEQYF
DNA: TGTGCCAGCAGCTTAGGCAGGGACTACGAGCAGTACTTC

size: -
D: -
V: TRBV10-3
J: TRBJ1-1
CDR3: CAISQSGGTEAFF
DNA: TGTGCCATCAGCCAGTCCGGGGGCACTGAAGCTTTCTTT

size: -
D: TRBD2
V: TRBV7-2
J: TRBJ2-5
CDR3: CASSLVSGLAVQETQYF
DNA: TGTGCCAGCAGCTTAGTATCGGGACTAGCGGTCCAAGAGACCCAGTACTTC

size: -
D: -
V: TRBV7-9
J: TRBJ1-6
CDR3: CASSPSGGSNSPLHF
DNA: TGTGCCAGCAGCCCGTCGGGGGGGAGTAATTCACCCCTCCACTTT

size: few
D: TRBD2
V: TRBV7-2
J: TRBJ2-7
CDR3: CASSSGTSGGNLYEQYF
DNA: TGTGCCAGCAGCAGTGGTACTAGCGGGGGAAACCTCTACGAGCAGTACTTC

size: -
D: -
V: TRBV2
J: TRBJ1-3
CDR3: CASSLEYSGNTIYF
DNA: TGTGCCAGCAGTTTAGAGTACTCTGGAAACACCATATATTTT

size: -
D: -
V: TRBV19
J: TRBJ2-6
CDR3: CASSIWGTGANVLTF
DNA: TGTGCCAGTAGTATTTGGGGCACCGGGGCCAACGTCCTGACTTTC

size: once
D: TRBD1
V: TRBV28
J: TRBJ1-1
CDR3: CASSENRGLAEAFF
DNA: TGTGCCAGCAGTGAGAACAGGGGATTGGCTGAAGCTTTCTTT

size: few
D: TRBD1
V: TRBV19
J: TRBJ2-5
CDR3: CASSPQGAVETQYF
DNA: TGTGCCAGTAGTCCACAGGGGGCTGTTGAGACCCAGTACTTC

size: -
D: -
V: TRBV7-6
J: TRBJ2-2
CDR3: CASSRLSGGRSNTGELFF
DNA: TGTGCCAGCAGCCGCCTTTCCGGGGGAAGAAGCAACACCGGGGAGCTGTTTTTT

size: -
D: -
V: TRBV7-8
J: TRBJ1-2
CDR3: CASSPLAVPGWGYTF
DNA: TGTGCCAGCAGCCCGCTCGCGGTTCCGGGTTGGGGCTACACCTTC

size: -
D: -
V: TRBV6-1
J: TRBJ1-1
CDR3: CASSERVPSRADTEAFF
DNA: TGTGCCAGCAGTGAACGGGTTCCTTCGAGGGCAGATACTGAAGCTTTCTTT

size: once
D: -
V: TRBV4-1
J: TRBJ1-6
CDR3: CASSQEGQVPLHF
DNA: TGCGCCAGCAGCCAAGAGGGCCAAGTACCCCTCCACTTT

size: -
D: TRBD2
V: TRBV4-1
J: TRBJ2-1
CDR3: CASSQLGLAGDEQFF
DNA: TGCGCCAGCAGCCAACTTGGACTAGCGGGAGACGAGCAGTTCTTC